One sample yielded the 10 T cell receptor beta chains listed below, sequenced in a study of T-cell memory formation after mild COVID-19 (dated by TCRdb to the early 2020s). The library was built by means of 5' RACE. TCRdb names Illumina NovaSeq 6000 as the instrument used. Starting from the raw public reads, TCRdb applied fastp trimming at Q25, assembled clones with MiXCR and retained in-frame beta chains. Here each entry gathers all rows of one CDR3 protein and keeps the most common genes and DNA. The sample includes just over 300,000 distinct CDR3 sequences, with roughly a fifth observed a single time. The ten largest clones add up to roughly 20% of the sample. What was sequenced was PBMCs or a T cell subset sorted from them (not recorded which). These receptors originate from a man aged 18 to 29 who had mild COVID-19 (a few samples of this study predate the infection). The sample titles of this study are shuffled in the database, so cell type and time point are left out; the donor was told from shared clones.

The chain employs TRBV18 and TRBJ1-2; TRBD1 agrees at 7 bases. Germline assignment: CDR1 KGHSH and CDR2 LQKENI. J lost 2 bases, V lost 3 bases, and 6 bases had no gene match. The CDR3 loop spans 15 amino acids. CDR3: CASSPVTGRNYGYTF. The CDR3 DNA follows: TGTGCCAGCTCACCCGTGACAGGGAGAAACTATGGCTACACCTTC. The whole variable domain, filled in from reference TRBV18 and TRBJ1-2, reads NAGVMQNPRHLVRRRGQEARLRCSPMKGHSHVYWYRQLPEEGLKFMVYLQKENIIDESGMPKERFSAEFPKEGPSILRIQQVVRGDSAAYFCASSPVTGRNYGYTFGSGTRLTVV.

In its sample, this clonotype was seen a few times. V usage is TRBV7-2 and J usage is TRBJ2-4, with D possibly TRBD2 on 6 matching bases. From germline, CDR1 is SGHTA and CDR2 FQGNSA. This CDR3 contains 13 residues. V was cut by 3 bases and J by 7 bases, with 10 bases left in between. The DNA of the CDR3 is TGTGCCAGCAGCTTGACAAGCGGGAACATTCAGTACTTC. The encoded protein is CASSLTSGNIQYF.

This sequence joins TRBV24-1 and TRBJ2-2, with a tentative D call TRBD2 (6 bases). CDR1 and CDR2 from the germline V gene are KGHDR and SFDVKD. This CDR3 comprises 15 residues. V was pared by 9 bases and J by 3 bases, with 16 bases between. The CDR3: CATQAPGEYTGELFF. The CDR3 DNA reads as TGTGCCACCCAGGCCCCGGGGGAATACACCGGGGAGCTGTTTTTT.

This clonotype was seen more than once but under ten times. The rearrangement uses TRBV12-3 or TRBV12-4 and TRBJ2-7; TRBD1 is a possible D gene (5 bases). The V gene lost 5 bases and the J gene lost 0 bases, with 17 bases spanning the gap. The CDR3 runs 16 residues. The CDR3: CASSADTPTSSYEQYF. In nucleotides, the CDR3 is TGTGCCAGCAGTGCGGACACCCCGACGAGCTCCTACGAGCAGTACTTC.

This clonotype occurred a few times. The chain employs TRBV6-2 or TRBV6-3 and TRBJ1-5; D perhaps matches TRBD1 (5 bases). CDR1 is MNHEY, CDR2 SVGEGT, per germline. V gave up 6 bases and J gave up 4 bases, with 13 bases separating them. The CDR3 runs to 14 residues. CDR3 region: CASSTTSGNQPQHF. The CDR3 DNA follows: TGTGCCAGCAGCACAACGTCAGGGAATCAGCCCCAGCATTTT.

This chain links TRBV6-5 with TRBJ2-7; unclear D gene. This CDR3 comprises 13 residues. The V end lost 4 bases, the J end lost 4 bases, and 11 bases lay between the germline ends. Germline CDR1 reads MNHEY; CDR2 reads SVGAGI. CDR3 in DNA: TGTGCCAGCAGTTCCTTGGAGTTATACGAGCAGTACTTC. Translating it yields CASSSLELYEQYF.

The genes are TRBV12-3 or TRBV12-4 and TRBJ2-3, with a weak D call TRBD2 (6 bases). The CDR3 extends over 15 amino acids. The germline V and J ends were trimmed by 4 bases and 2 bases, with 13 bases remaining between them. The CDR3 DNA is TGTGCCAGCAGTTATTTGGGCGGGGACACAGATACGCAGTATTTT. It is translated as CASSYLGGDTDTQYF.

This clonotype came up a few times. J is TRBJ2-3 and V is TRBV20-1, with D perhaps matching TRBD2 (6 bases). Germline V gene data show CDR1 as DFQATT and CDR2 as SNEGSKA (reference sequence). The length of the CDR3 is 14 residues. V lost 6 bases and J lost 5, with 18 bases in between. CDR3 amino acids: CSASLGRRRDTQYF. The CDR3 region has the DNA TGCAGTGCCAGCCTGGGGAGGCGGCGAGATACGCAGTATTTT.

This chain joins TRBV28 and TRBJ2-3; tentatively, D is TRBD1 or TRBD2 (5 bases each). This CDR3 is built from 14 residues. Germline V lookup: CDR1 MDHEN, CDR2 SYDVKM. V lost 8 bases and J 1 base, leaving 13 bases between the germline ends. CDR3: CASDSQGRTDTQYF. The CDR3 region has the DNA TGTGCCAGCGACTCGCAGGGACGCACAGATACGCAGTATTTT.

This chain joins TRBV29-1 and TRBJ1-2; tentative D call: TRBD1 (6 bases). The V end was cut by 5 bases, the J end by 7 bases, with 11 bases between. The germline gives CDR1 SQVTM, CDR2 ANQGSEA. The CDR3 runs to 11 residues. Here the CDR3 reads CSVPGGPGYTF. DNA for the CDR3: TGCAGCGTTCCGGGGGGCCCTGGCTACACCTTC.